The T cell receptor beta chain under discussion was sequenced for a study of shared clonotypes between healthy human individuals. Across the whole study: The cohort had a couple of women and a few men, ages 18 to 49.

Only CD45RO-negative cells positively selected for CCR7 counted as naive CD8 cells, so terminally differentiated effector memory CD45RA+ cells were excluded. Only in-frame clones appear in the TCRdb table, and some are missing; sequencing was by immunoSEQ multiplex PCR. This sample has 2 million or so clones; approximately 94% occur once, and the top ten carry approximately 1.2%. The V end was cut by 1 base, the J end by 3 bases, with 5 bases between. The CDR3 has 13 residues. Germline CDR1 is MNHEY and CDR2 is SMNVEV (reference sequence). This sequence was found in a man younger than 35 in good health. The chain employs TRBV27 and TRBJ2-3, with D unresolved. The sequenced sample consisted of naive CD8+ T cells sorted from blood. CDR3 sequence (DNA): TGTGCCAGCAGTTTATGGGAAACAGATACGCAGTATTTT. Translation gives CASSLWETDTQYF.